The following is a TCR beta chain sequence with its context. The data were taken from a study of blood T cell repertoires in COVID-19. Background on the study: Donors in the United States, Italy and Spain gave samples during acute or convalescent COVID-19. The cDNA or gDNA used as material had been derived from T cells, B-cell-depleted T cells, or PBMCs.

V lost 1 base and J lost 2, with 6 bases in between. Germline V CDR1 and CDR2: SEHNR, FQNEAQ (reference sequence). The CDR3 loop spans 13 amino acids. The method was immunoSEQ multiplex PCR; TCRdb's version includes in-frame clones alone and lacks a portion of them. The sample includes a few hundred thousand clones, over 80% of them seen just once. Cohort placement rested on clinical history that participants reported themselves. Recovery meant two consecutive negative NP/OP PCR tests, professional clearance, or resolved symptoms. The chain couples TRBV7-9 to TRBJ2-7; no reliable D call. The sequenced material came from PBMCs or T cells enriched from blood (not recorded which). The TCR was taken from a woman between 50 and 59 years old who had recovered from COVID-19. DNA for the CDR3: TGTGCCAGCAGCTTAGTCGACACCTACGAGCAGTACTTC. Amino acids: CASSLVDTYEQYF.